These 21 T cell receptor beta chains share one sample of origin, sequenced in a study of T cell repertoires in cytomegalovirus infection. TCRdb recomputed calls from the reads with MiXCR, one row per CDR3 protein. The table lists some 310,000 distinct CDR3 sequences, roughly 25% of them singletons, with about 14% in the top ten. Their antigens remain unidentified. The input for sequencing was cultured PBMCs, taken from culture after CMV antigen stimulation. The receptor set was obtained from a human donor in good health (CMV status not recorded). Some clones in this sample may be carry-over from other donors' samples.

The chain couples TRBV25-1 to TRBJ2-1; perhaps TRBD2 as D (6 bases). Germline CDR1 MGHDK, CDR2 SYGVNS. This CDR3 has 15 amino acids. Trimming left V 6 bases short and J 6 bases short, with 18 bases between. The CDR3 DNA reads TGTGCCAGCAGCCCCGGGGTAGCGGAGGGCAATGAGCAGTTCTTC. Its translation is CASSPGVAEGNEQFF.

This clonotype occurred a few times. This chain connects TRBV7-9 to TRBJ2-7; D may correspond to TRBD1 or TRBD2 (5 bases each). CDR1 SEHNR and CDR2 FQNEAQ come from the germline V gene (reference sequence). V lost 5 bases and J 3 bases, leaving 17 bases between the germline ends. The CDR3 runs to 15 residues. Here the CDR3 DNA reads TGTGCCAGCAGCAGCCCGGGACCCGGGTTCTACGAGCAGTACTTC. It encodes CASSSPGPGFYEQYF.

The chain couples TRBV20-1 to TRBJ2-3; 10 nucleotides match TRBD2. Germline V lookup: CDR1 DFQATT, CDR2 SNEGSKA (reference sequence). This CDR3 region has 14 residues. Unmatched junction bases numbered 6, after V lost 6 bases and J lost 3 bases. In DNA, the CDR3 is TGCAGTGCCAAGCGGGAGGGCCCAACAGATACGCAGTATTTT. Amino acids: CSAKREGPTDTQYF.

This clonotype was seen just once. CDR3 residues: CAISDLRETQYF. CDR3 nucleotide sequence: TGTGCCATCAGTGACCTAAGAGAGACCCAGTACTTC. The chain combines TRBV10-3 with TRBJ2-5, with D unresolved. Trimming left V 3 bases short and J 4 bases short, with 6 bases between. The CDR3 extends over 12 amino acids. Germline assignment: CDR1 ENHRY and CDR2 SYGVKD.

V usage is TRBV11-3 and J usage is TRBJ2-1, with D possibly being TRBD1 (5 bases). This CDR3 has 11 residues. V was pared by 5 bases and J by 10 bases, with 9 bases between. Germline V CDR1 and CDR2: SGHNT, YENEEA. The CDR3 region is CASSQDREQFF. Here the CDR3 DNA reads TGTGCCAGCAGCCAAGACAGAGAGCAGTTCTTC.

The table lists this clonotype with many counts. V and J are TRBV7-2 and TRBJ1-1, with D possibly TRBD1 on 5 matching bases. V shed 0 bases and J shed 4 bases, with 12 bases lying between them. The CDR3 runs 15 residues. Germline V CDR1 and CDR2: SGHTA, FQGNSA. The CDR3, as DNA: TGTGCCAGCAGCTTAGCCCTGGGGGTGTCCACTGAAGCTTTCTTT. Its translation: CASSLALGVSTEAFF.

The J gene is TRBJ2-2, the V gene TRBV6-5; D not certain. The germline V gene has CDR1 MNHEY and CDR2 SVGAGI. Trimming removed 0 bases from V and 5 bases from J, with 16 bases in between. The CDR3 has 17 residues. The CDR3 DNA follows: TGTGCCAGCAGTTACTCGATGTCAGCTTTGGGGACCGGGGAGCTGTTTTTT. Amino acid sequence: CASSYSMSALGTGELFF.

This chain uses TRBV6-2 or TRBV6-3 with TRBJ2-2, with a possible D match to TRBD1 (6 bases). Germline CDR1 and CDR2: MNHEY and SVGEGT. CDR3 size: 15 residues. Between the trimmed V and J ends, which lost 7 bases and 4 bases, there was a span of 16 bases. The chain's CDR3 is CASTFQGTITGELFF. The CDR3 DNA reads TGTGCCAGCACCTTCCAGGGGACGATCACCGGGGAGCTGTTTTTT.

This clonotype has more than one count but fewer than ten. The chain uses TRBV7-9 and TRBJ1-1; 8 bases agree with TRBD1. The germline V gene has CDR1 SEHNR and CDR2 FQNEAQ (reference sequence). This CDR3 contains 15 residues. J was trimmed by 1 base and V by 3 bases; bases with no gene match: 4. The CDR3 reads CASSLGTGPNTEAFF. The CDR3, as DNA: TGTGCCAGCAGCTTGGGGACAGGACCGAACACTGAAGCTTTCTTT.

The V and J genes are TRBV28 and TRBJ1-5; D not certain. The CDR3 runs 14 residues. In germline, CDR1 is MDHEN, CDR2 SYDVKM. The germline V and J ends were trimmed by 5 bases and 4 bases, with 12 bases remaining between them. CDR3 nucleotide sequence: TGTGCCAGCAGTGATACAGAAGTAAATCAGCCCCAGCATTTT. Amino acid sequence: CASSDTEVNQPQHF.

V and J are TRBV7-9 and TRBJ2-7; D possibly corresponds to TRBD1 (5 bases). Trimming shortened V by 5 bases and J by 6 bases, and 14 bases separated the two germline ends. Germline CDR1 is SEHNR and CDR2 is FQNEAQ (reference sequence). CDR3 length equals 13 residues. The CDR3 region has the DNA TGTGCCAGCAGCGAACAGGCCAGGGCCGAGCAGTACGTC. Protein: CASSEQARAEQYV.

This clonotype was detected a few times. The chain is built from TRBV20-1 and TRBJ2-5, with a tentative D call TRBD1 (6 bases). This CDR3 has 15 residues. Germline V gives CDR1 DFQATT, CDR2 SNEGSKA (reference sequence). V was clipped by 0 bases and J by 6 bases, with 17 bases between them. CDR3 bases: TGCAGTGCTAGAGATAGTAGGCAGGGGATTCAGACCCAGTACTTC. The encoded protein is CSARDSRQGIQTQYF.

This clonotype was seen repeatedly, ten times or more. The chain carries TRBV6-1 and TRBJ2-2; a weak D match, TRBD2 (5 bases). This CDR3 contains 13 residues. CDR1 and CDR2 (germline): MNHNS, SASEGT. V dropped 7 bases and J dropped 5 bases, with 11 bases sitting between them. CDR3 protein: CASTRGQTGELFF. The DNA for the CDR3 is TGTGCCAGCACTAGAGGGCAGACCGGGGAGCTGTTTTTT.

The count of this clonotype is one. The chain uses TRBV5-6 and TRBJ2-3; TRBD1 might be the D (5 bases). Between the trimmed V and J ends, which lost 2 bases and 0 bases, there was a span of 19 bases. This CDR3 region has 18 residues. Germline lookup yields CDR1 SGHDT and CDR2 YYEEEE. The CDR3 bases are TGTGCCAGCAGCTTCGGAGACAGTCCCAACCCTAGCACAGATACGCAGTATTTT. It encodes CASSFGDSPNPSTDTQYF.

This clonotype has a single count. The chain links TRBV7-9 to TRBJ2-5; the D gene could be TRBD1 or TRBD2 (5 bases each). The germline V gene encodes CDR1 SEHNR and CDR2 FQNEAQ (reference sequence). The CDR3 is 13 residues long. The V end lost 4 bases, the J end lost 5 bases, and 11 bases lay between the germline ends. CDR3 DNA sequence: TGTGCCAGCAGCTGGGACGCTGTGGAGACCCAGTACTTC. This sequence encodes CASSWDAVETQYF. Looking up the rest from reference TRBV7-9 and TRBJ2-5 gives the full variable domain: DTGVSQNPRHKITKRGQNVTFRCDPISEHNRLYWYRQTLGQGPEFLTYFQNEAQLEKSRLLSDRFSAERPKGSFSTLEIQRTEQGDSAMYLCASSWDAVETQYFGPGTRLLVL.

The gene calls are TRBV7-9 and TRBJ2-1, with D perhaps TRBD2 (5 bases). With 10 bases removed from V and 0 bases from J, the gap between germline ends came to 19 bases. CDR1 and CDR2 (germline): SEHNR, FQNEAQ (reference sequence). This CDR3 has 16 amino acids. The CDR3 region has the DNA TGTGCCATCCTCCCCCAGCGGTCAAGCTCCTACAATGAGCAGTTCTTC. Translation: CAILPQRSSSYNEQFF.

The rearrangement joins TRBV9 to TRBJ2-2, with no clear D. Between the trimmed V and J ends, which lost 0 bases and 3 bases, there was a span of 3 bases. CDR3 size: 13 residues. Germline loops: CDR1 SGDLS, CDR2 YYNGEE. The CDR3 coding sequence is TGTGCCAGCAGCGTAGTGTACACCGGGGAGCTGTTTTTT. It codes for CASSVVYTGELFF.

The genes are TRBV4-3 and TRBJ1-1; D remains ambiguous. Trimming pared 5 bases from V and 1 base from J, leaving 14 bases between. The CDR3 consists of 15 residues. CDR1 is LGHNA and CDR2 is YSLEER in the germline V gene. The CDR3, as DNA: TGCGCCAGCAGCGACCCGGCGTTAGCGAACACTGAAGCTTTCTTT. As protein: CASSDPALANTEAFF.

Notes on this clonotype: A much larger clone is a single base away; this may be a read error. The chain has TRBV7-9 and TRBJ2-3; 12 positions agree with TRBD2. Looked up from germline, CDR1 is SEHNR and CDR2 is FQNEAQ (reference sequence). CDR3 length: 14 residues. The junction had 2 bases not matched to a gene; V was cut back by 5 bases and J by 5 bases. CDR3 in DNA: TGTGCCAGCAGCATGGGACTAGCGGGAGATACGCAGTATTTT. Protein sequence: CASSMGLAGDTQYF.

This clonotype was counted many times. The chain employs TRBV7-2 and TRBJ2-1; D remains ambiguous. CDR3 length equals 16 residues. V lost 7 bases, J lost 1 base, and 17 bases lay in between. The germline gives CDR1 SGHTA, CDR2 FQGNSA. CDR3 DNA sequence: TGTGCCAGCACCTCCTCCGGTGGTTTGTCCTACAATGAGCAGTTCTTC. This gives the protein CASTSSGGLSYNEQFF.

The chain couples TRBV3-1 to TRBJ2-1; D might be TRBD2 (5 bases). This CDR3 has 15 amino acids. V lost 0 bases to trimming and J lost 2 bases, with 8 bases between them. The germline V gene has CDR1 LGHDT and CDR2 YNNKEL (reference sequence). The CDR3 coding sequence is TGTGCCAGCAGCCAAGACGGAGGCCCCTACAATGAGCAGTTCTTC. It yields the protein CASSQDGGPYNEQFF.